The 21 T cell receptor beta chains in this list originate from one sample, sequenced in a study of spatial heterogeneity in lung cancer. Overall study results and limits: Within tumors, counts of expanded alpha and beta TCRs tracked tumor mutation counts.

The time point is: sample taken at primary tumor resection. TCRdb ran MiXCR on the 5' RACE reads and lists one entry per CDR3 protein. The data contain about 7,800 distinct CDR3 sequences, under 10% of them singletons. The antigens these receptors bind are not known. Source: lung tumor tissue, taken at surgery. Source of these receptors: a male donor with early-stage non-small cell lung cancer.

Ten or more counts support this clonotype. Being off target in a library aimed at alpha chains, this beta chain has a size of little meaning. The chain has TRBV20-1 and TRBJ2-3; TRBD2 might be the D (6 bases). Trimming left V 5 bases short and J 4 bases short, with 22 bases between. Germline V lookup: CDR1 DFQATT, CDR2 SNEGSKA (reference sequence). This CDR3 contains 16 residues. The CDR3 nucleotides are TGCAGTGCTGGGAGGCGTGAGGCGGGTGTCGCAGATACGCAGTATTTT. Residues: CSAGRREAGVADTQYF.

A remark on this clonotype: Just one base apart from a much larger clone, this may be a read error. This beta chain represents an off-target read in a library built for alpha chains; its size is of limited meaning. This chain connects TRBV9 to TRBJ2-7; D is perhaps TRBD1 (6 bases). Germline V lookup: CDR1 SGDLS, CDR2 YYNGEE. The CDR3 has 13 residues. The CDR3 loop is CASSVADSYEQHF. The DNA for the CDR3 is TGTGCCAGCAGCGTAGCGGACAGCTACGAGCAGCACTTC.

This clonotype was recorded many times. Little can be read into the size of this beta chain, an off-target read in a library designed for alpha chains. V and J are TRBV3-1 and TRBJ2-2, with 7 bases matching TRBD2. The CDR3 extends over 16 amino acids. V was clipped by 4 bases and J by 5 bases; unmatched bases: 10. Germline V lookup: CDR1 LGHDT, CDR2 YNNKEL (reference sequence). This CDR3 reads CASSPIPWEGTGELFF. As DNA, the CDR3 is TGTGCCAGCAGCCCAATTCCGTGGGAGGGAACCGGGGAGCTGTTTTTT.

This clonotype has a count of ten or more. A library prepared for alpha chains yielded this beta chain as an off-target read; its size is of little meaning. The CDR3 is CASSVGAIKSYEQYF. The CDR3 DNA reads as TGTGCCAGTAGTGTGGGGGCTATTAAATCCTACGAGCAGTACTTC. The J gene is TRBJ2-7, the V gene TRBV19; weak D call: TRBD1 (6 bases). Germline V gene lookup returns CDR1 LNHDA and CDR2 SQIVND (reference sequence). Trimming shortened V by 5 bases and J by 1 base, and 15 bases separated the two germline ends. This CDR3 contains 15 residues.

This clonotype appeared many times. The library was designed around alpha chains, so this beta chain is a stray read whose abundance carries little weight. The chain links TRBV12-3 or TRBV12-4 to TRBJ2-5, with TRBD1 matching over 7 bases. Trimming removed 4 bases from V and 6 bases from J; junction bases left unmatched: 14. This CDR3 region has 16 residues. The CDR3 DNA reads as TGTGCCAGCAGTTCGTCCGGGACAGATTTAGGAAAGACCCAGTACTTC. Translated, it gives CASSSSGTDLGKTQYF.

By frequency in the sample, this clonotype is medium-sized. The size of this beta chain means little, since it is a stray read in a library made for alpha chains. The chain is built from TRBV7-2 and TRBJ2-7; tentative D call: TRBD1 (5 bases). V was clipped by 5 bases and J by 2 bases, with 10 bases between them. The germline gives CDR1 SGHTA, CDR2 FQGNSA. This CDR3 contains 13 residues. CDR3 coding DNA: TGTGCCAGCAGCCGGACACGAGCCTACGAGCAGTACTTC. Its translation: CASSRTRAYEQYF.

By sample share, this clonotype is medium-sized. Since the library was made to target alpha chains, this beta chain is a stray read and its abundance is not meaningful. The V call is TRBV27, the J call TRBJ2-7; a possible D gene is TRBD1 (6 bases). The germline V gene has CDR1 MNHEY and CDR2 SMNVEV (reference sequence). V was pared by 3 bases and J by 4 bases, with 13 bases between. The CDR3 consists of 14 residues. The CDR3 DNA reads as TGTGCCAGCAGTTTCACAGGGTCGATGTACGAGCAGTACTTC. Translation: CASSFTGSMYEQYF.

By proportion, this clonotype is medium-sized (0.01 to 0.1%). This beta chain lies outside the target of a library built for alpha chains; its clone size means little. This chain joins TRBV28 and TRBJ1-4, with TRBD1 matching 8 bases. The V gene's germline CDR1 is MDHEN and CDR2 SYDVKM. The CDR3 has 14 residues. Unmatched junction bases numbered 8, after V lost 6 bases and J lost 8 bases. This chain's CDR3 is CASREQGGDEKLFF. The CDR3 DNA reads as TGTGCCAGCAGGGAACAGGGGGGTGACGAAAAACTGTTTTTT. Combining the CDR3 with reference TRBV28 and TRBJ1-4 gives the whole variable domain DVKVTQSSRYLVKRTGEKVFLECVQDMDHENMFWYRQDPGLGLRLIYFSYDVKMKEKGDIPEGYSVSREKKERFSLILESASTNQTSMYLCASREQGGDEKLFFGSGTQLSVL.

This clonotype was detected many times. For a library built for alpha chains, this beta chain is a stray read; little rests on its size. The CDR3 is CSATIGLVAGGHGQETQYF. Written as DNA, the CDR3 is TGCAGTGCTACTATAGGTCTGGTAGCGGGAGGACATGGGCAAGAGACCCAGTACTTC. The chain uses TRBV20-1 and TRBJ2-5; 10 nucleotides match TRBD2. The CDR3 spans 19 residues. V lost 4 bases to trimming and J lost 2 bases; unmatched junction nucleotides: 19. The germline gives CDR1 DFQATT, CDR2 SNEGSKA (reference sequence).

This clonotype is medium-sized. This beta chain is a stray sequence in a library constructed for alpha chains; its clone size is not meaningful. V gene TRBV5-1 combines with J gene TRBJ2-1; TRBD2 agrees at 11 bases. Germline trimming cut 6 bases from V and 9 bases from J; bases unmatched to any gene: 11. CDR3 length: 15 residues. Germline loops: CDR1 SGHRS, CDR2 YFSETQ. In nucleotides, the CDR3 is TGCGCCAGCACCAACATAGCGGGAGGGCCTTCTGAGCAGTTCTTC. The encoded protein is CASTNIAGGPSEQFF.

This clonotype was observed at least ten times. Because the library targeted alpha chains, this beta chain is an off-target read whose size means little. The chain employs TRBV4-1 and TRBJ2-7; D may be TRBD2 (7 bases). Germline CDR1 is MGHRA and CDR2 is YSYEKL. This CDR3 is 14 amino acids long. V was trimmed by 1 base and J by 3 bases, leaving 10 bases between them. CDR3 nucleotide sequence: TGCGCCAGCAGCCAAGCGGGGGGCCTCTACGAGCAGTACTTC. It encodes CASSQAGGLYEQYF.

This clonotype counts as medium-sized. This beta chain is a stray read from a library made for alpha chains; its abundance is not meaningful. V is TRBV9 and J is TRBJ2-6; D gene uncertain. The CDR3 contains 15 residues. Germline-derived CDR1 and CDR2 are SGDLS and YYNGEE. V dropped 0 bases and J dropped 4 bases, with 8 bases sitting between them. As DNA, the CDR3 is TGTGCCAGCAGCGTAGCCAAGACGGGGGCCAACGTCCTGACTTTC. Protein sequence: CASSVAKTGANVLTF.

Within the sample, this clonotype is medium-sized. The library was built for alpha chains, so this beta chain is an off-target read and its size means little. The rearrangement links TRBV5-1 to TRBJ2-3, with D possibly TRBD2 on 5 matching bases. The germline CDR1 and CDR2 sequences are SGHRS and YFSETQ. This CDR3 region has 15 residues. The germline V and J ends were trimmed by 0 bases and 4 bases, with 12 bases remaining between them. The CDR3 region is CASSLASGGADTQYF. CDR3 DNA sequence: TGCGCCAGCAGCTTGGCCTCCGGAGGTGCAGATACGCAGTATTTT. The full variable domain, completed using reference TRBV5-1 and TRBJ2-3, is KAGVTQTPRYLIKTRGQQVTLSCSPISGHRSVSWYQQTPGQGLQFLFEYFSETQRNKGNFPGRFSGRQFSNSRSEMNVSTLELGDSALYLCASSLASGGADTQYFGPGTRLTVL.

By proportion, this clonotype is medium-sized. A library prepared for alpha chains yielded this beta chain as an off-target read; its size is of little meaning. The rearrangement joins TRBV5-1 to TRBJ2-5; weak D call: TRBD1 (6 bases). The CDR3 is made up of 15 amino acids. The germline V and J ends were trimmed by 0 bases and 3 bases, with 12 bases remaining between them. CDR1 and CDR2 from the germline V gene are SGHRS and YFSETQ. CDR3: CASSLGISGEETQYF. CDR3 DNA: TGCGCCAGCAGCTTGGGTATCTCAGGGGAAGAGACCCAGTACTTC.

The table lists this clonotype with a few counts. The library was prepared for alpha chains; this beta chain is a stray read, so its frequency means little. The rearrangement joins TRBV20-1 to TRBJ1-5; 8 bases match TRBD1. The germline V gene has CDR1 DFQATT and CDR2 SNEGSKA (reference sequence). This CDR3 comprises 13 residues. J lost 5 bases, V lost 5 bases, and 5 bases had no gene match. CDR3 bases: TGCAGTGCTTTCGACAGGGGAGATCAGCCCCAGCATTTT. This encodes CSAFDRGDQPQHF.

This clonotype is medium-sized (0.01 to 0.1%). Because the library targeted alpha chains, this beta chain is an off-target read whose size means little. The V and J genes are TRBV7-2 and TRBJ2-7; 11 nucleotides match TRBD1. The CDR3 is 15 residues long. Germline CDR1 and CDR2: SGHTA and FQGNSA. The V segment lost 3 bases and the J segment 3 bases; nucleotides outside the gene matches: 4. The DNA of the CDR3 is TGTGCCAGCAGCTTCGCCGGGACAGGGGGCTACGAGCAGTACTTC. Protein sequence: CASSFAGTGGYEQYF.

Within the sample, this clonotype is large (0.1 to 1%). This beta chain is an unintended read in a library built for alpha chains; its size means little. This sequence joins TRBV20-1 and TRBJ2-3; 7 nucleotides match TRBD2. In germline, CDR1 is DFQATT, CDR2 SNEGSKA (reference sequence). CDR3 length: 13 residues. J was trimmed by 9 bases and V by 7 bases; bases with no gene match: 13. In DNA form, the CDR3 reads TGCAGTGAGAGACTAGCACCTGGTCAGACGCAGTATTTT. It yields the protein CSERLAPGQTQYF.

Relative to its sample, this clonotype is medium-sized. Since the library was made to target alpha chains, this beta chain is a stray read and its abundance is not meaningful. This chain links TRBV29-1 with TRBJ2-1; 7 bases align to TRBD1. This CDR3 contains 14 residues. V shed 1 base and J 8 bases; nucleotides not matched to a gene: 8. Germline V gene data show CDR1 as SQVTM and CDR2 as ANQGSEA. Written as DNA, the CDR3 is TGCAGCGTTGAAGGAGGGAAGGGGGCGGATGAGCAGTTCTTC. Translated, it gives CSVEGGKGADEQFF.

This clonotype came up a few times. Being off target in a library aimed at alpha chains, this beta chain has a size of little meaning. The chain is built from TRBV7-2 and TRBJ2-3, with a possible D match to TRBD2 (6 bases). This CDR3 has 15 amino acids. Germline CDR1 SGHTA, CDR2 FQGNSA. The V end lost 2 bases, the J end lost 0 bases, and 9 bases lay between the germline ends. Written as DNA, the CDR3 is TGTGCCAGCAGCTTATATGGGACTAGCACAGATACGCAGTATTTT. It is translated as CASSLYGTSTDTQYF.

This clonotype was found many times. With the library built for alpha chains, this beta chain is off target and its frequency is not meaningful. This rearrangement joins TRBV19 to TRBJ2-7; D remains unclear. The CDR3 is 13 residues long. Per the germline V gene, CDR1 is LNHDA and CDR2 is SQIVND (reference sequence). V was pared by 2 bases and J by 2 bases, with 7 bases between. CDR3 DNA: TGTGCCAGTAGTATAACAGCTACCTACGAGCAGTACTTC. This translates into CASSITATYEQYF.

This clonotype is categorized as medium-sized. This beta chain is off target for a library built for alpha chains, so its abundance means little. CDR3 sequence (DNA): TGCAGTGCTAGGCCCACCAGACAGGGGGGTAACCAAGAGACCCAGTACTTC. Translation: CSARPTRQGGNQETQYF. The rearrangement links TRBV20-1 to TRBJ2-5; 9 bases line up with TRBD1. In germline, CDR1 is DFQATT, CDR2 SNEGSKA (reference sequence). The CDR3 runs to 17 residues. V lost 3 bases and J lost 0; bases outside the gene matches: 11.